This TCR beta chain was identified during a study of blood T cells in healthy people across ages. Study outcomes and limitations: Long-lived donors exceeded aged donors in naive CD4+ cells and diversity. Naive and antigen-experienced cells were not separated, limiting conclusive comparison.

The CDR3 totals 16 residues. Concerning this clonotype itself: Its antigen is unidentified.

Alongside a J-beta primer mix, a sample-barcoded 5' primer served in a second PCR lasting roughly 6 to 11 cycles. Each cDNA was tagged by a template-switch adaptor containing 12 random nucleotides. The study obtained at least 3 million CDR3-containing paired-end reads from every sample. TCRdb processed the 5' RACE reads anew with MiXCR; each CDR3 protein has one entry. Seen here are approximately 1,700,000 distinct CDR3 sequences, about 39% observed once, and the top ten hold 23%. The sequence derives from a human donor in good health. Material: blood. The V and J genes are TRBV21-1 and TRBJ2-1; the table's D call, TRBD2, was not checked against the DNA. TRBV21-1 is recorded as a pseudogene. The DNA of the CDR3 is TGTGCCAGCAACAAATATAGCGGGGGGCAAAACAATGAGCAGTTCTTC. It specifies CASNKYSGGQNNEQFF.